A selection of T cell receptor beta chains follows, all from one sample in a study of long-term antiretroviral therapy in people with HIV. This table comes from immunoSEQ multiplex PCR, and its TCRdb copy is limited to in-frame clones, with some not included. The data hold 25,000 to 35,000 clones, with 95% observed a single time. The material was unsorted PBMCs, obtained 5.3 years after starting antiretroviral therapy. The receptors derive from a man under 40 with HIV. Both conserved end residues are part of each CDR3. A D gene is named only where the DNA matches it firmly. The size of a clone is reported for some rows only, either as once, few or many, or as a class for expanded clones.

CDR3 DNA,CDR3 protein,clone size,J gene,D gene,V gene
TGCGCCAGCAGCCCACGGACAGCCACAGATACGCAGTATTTT,CASSPRTATDTQYF,NA,TRBJ2-3,NA,TRBV5-1
TGTGCCAGCAGTGAAGGCCGCAGGGCCGGCAATCAGCCCCAGCATTTT,CASSEGRRAGNQPQHF,once,TRBJ1-5,NA,TRBV2
TGTGCCAGCAGTGTAAGGCAGAACACCGGGGAGCTGTTTTTT,CASSVRQNTGELFF,once,TRBJ2-2,NA,TRBV2
TGTGCCAGCAGCGCATTAGGGACTAGCGGGGGCTACAATGAGCAGTTCTTC,CASSALGTSGGYNEQFF,NA,TRBJ2-1,TRBD2,TRBV4-2
TGTGCCAGCAGCCTAGGGGGCGGGAGTCCCTACGAGCAGTACTTC,CASSLGGGSPYEQYF,NA,TRBJ2-7,NA,TRBV7-9
TGTGCCAGCAGCCAAAGTGGGTGGGTCTATGGCTACACCTTC,CASSQSGWVYGYTF,NA,TRBJ1-2,NA,TRBV14
TGTGCTAGCAGCCCCGGGACATTTCCCTACAATGAGCAGTTCTTC,CASSPGTFPYNEQFF,NA,TRBJ2-1,NA,TRBV7-7
TGTGCCAGCAGTTTGGGTAGTACTCCAAACACCGGGGAGCTGTTTTTT,CASSLGSTPNTGELFF,NA,TRBJ2-2,NA,TRBV28
TGTGCCAGCAGTGAAGCGGGACACATAAAAGAGACCCAGTACTTC,CASSEAGHIKETQYF,NA,TRBJ2-5,NA,TRBV25-1
TGTGCCAGCCTTAGGACAGGGGGCTATGGCTACACCTTC,CASLRTGGYGYTF,NA,TRBJ1-2,TRBD1,TRBV7-9
TGTGCCATCAGTAAGATATCCAAAGAGACCCAGTACTTC,CAISKISKETQYF,NA,TRBJ2-5,NA,TRBV10-3
TGTGCCAGCAGCGTAGCCGAGACCCAGTACTTC,CASSVAETQYF,NA,TRBJ2-5,NA,TRBV9
TGTGCCAGCAGCCCTAGCGGGGGGGTTGGTATCTACGAGCAGTACTTC,CASSPSGGVGIYEQYF,NA,TRBJ2-7,TRBD2,TRBV7-2
TGCGCCAGCAGCTTGGTTCCAGATATGAACACTGAAGCTTTCTTT,CASSLVPDMNTEAFF,NA,TRBJ1-1,NA,TRBV5-1
TGTGCCAGCAGAACCGGGGCCTCCTCCTACAATGAGCAGTTCTTC,CASRTGASSYNEQFF,NA,TRBJ2-1,NA,TRBV2
TGTGCCAGCAGCTTACACCGGTTCGCGAACACTGAAGCTTTCTTT,CASSLHRFANTEAFF,NA,TRBJ1-1,NA,TRBV5-6
TGCAGCGTTGACGGAGCGGGGGGTCTCACAGATACGCAGTATTTT,CSVDGAGGLTDTQYF,NA,TRBJ2-3,TRBD2,TRBV29-1
TGTGCCAGCACGGAGCCCAGCACAGATACGCAGTATTTT,CASTEPSTDTQYF,NA,TRBJ2-3,NA,TRBV25-1
TGTGCCAGCAGCTTGGCTGAATCTGGGGCCAACGTCCTGACTTTC,CASSLAESGANVLTF,NA,TRBJ2-6,NA,TRBV7-9
TGTGCCTGGTCCTGGGGACGAGTGGATCAGCCCCAGCATTTT,CAWSWGRVDQPQHF,NA,TRBJ1-5,NA,TRBV30
TGTGCCAGCAGTTTTGGCGGGACCGCTAGCACAGATACGCAGTATTTT,CASSFGGTASTDTQYF,NA,TRBJ2-3,NA,TRBV27
TGTGCCAGTAGTATAGGAGGGAGGGATACGCAGTATTTT,CASSIGGRDTQYF,NA,TRBJ2-3,NA,TRBV19
TGTGCCAGCAGCTCCACCCCAGGGGGCGATCAGCCCCAGCATTTT,CASSSTPGGDQPQHF,NA,TRBJ1-5,TRBD1,TRBV7-2
TGTGCCAGCAGCCAAAGGACAGGTCCCACAGATACGCAGTATTTT,CASSQRTGPTDTQYF,NA,TRBJ2-3,TRBD1,TRBV7-9
TGCAGCGTTGTGCTAGCGGGATTCACAGATACGCAGTATTTT,CSVVLAGFTDTQYF,NA,TRBJ2-3,TRBD2,TRBV29-1
TGTGCCAGTACTTACCACCGGGACAGGGGTGCCACTGAAGCTTTCTTT,CASTYHRDRGATEAFF,NA,TRBJ1-1,TRBD1,TRBV19
TGTGCCAGCAGTTTGAGCATGGGCAGGGGGCCCGAGCACTCCTACAATGAGCAGTTCTTC,CASSLSMGRGPEHSYNEQFF,NA,TRBJ2-1,TRBD1,TRBV28
TGTGCCAGCAGCCAGACTAGCGGGAGGGCCCCCGAGCAGTACTTC,CASSQTSGRAPEQYF,once,TRBJ2-7,TRBD2,TRBV7-2
TGCGCCAGCAGCCAAGATCGACCGGTGGGACTAGCGTTGGATACGCAGTATTTT,CASSQDRPVGLALDTQYF,NA,TRBJ2-3,TRBD2,TRBV4-1
TGCGCCAGCAGCCAAGCTCCGGGGGGGGGCTTTAAGGGTCCGCAGTATTTT,CASSQAPGGGFKGPQYF,NA,TRBJ2-3,TRBD2,TRBV4-1
TGTGCCATCAGTCAACCGGGACTAGCGGGAATGGATGAGCAGTTCTTC,CAISQPGLAGMDEQFF,NA,TRBJ2-1,TRBD2,TRBV10-3
TGCAGCGTTGAAGTGGGGACTACAAATGAGCAGTTCTTC,CSVEVGTTNEQFF,NA,TRBJ2-1,TRBD2,TRBV29-1
TGTGCCAGCAGTTCCATGGGGCTATCTGGAAACACCATATATTTT,CASSSMGLSGNTIYF,NA,TRBJ1-3,NA,TRBV28
TGCGCCAGCAGCCTCCGGACTAGCGGGAGAAGTACCGGGGAGCTGTTTTTT,CASSLRTSGRSTGELFF,NA,TRBJ2-2,TRBD2,TRBV4-1
TGTGCCAGCAGTTTTCATAGCGGGACCTACAATGAGCAGTTCTTC,CASSFHSGTYNEQFF,NA,TRBJ2-1,TRBD2,TRBV27
TGTGCCAGCAGCCAAGATCTCGGCGGGGGGGCCGACGAGCAGTACTTC,CASSQDLGGGADEQYF,NA,TRBJ2-7,TRBD2,TRBV4-2
TGTGCCAGTAGTAAGGGCACCGGGGAGCTGTTTTTT,CASSKGTGELFF,NA,TRBJ2-2,NA,TRBV19
TGTGCCAGCAGTTCCCAGGGGCTCGATGGCTACACCTTC,CASSSQGLDGYTF,NA,TRBJ1-2,NA,TRBV6-6
TGTGCCAGCAGCGCAGGCGGGGGACTAGCAGTCTACGAGCAGTACTTC,CASSAGGGLAVYEQYF,NA,TRBJ2-7,TRBD2,TRBV9
TGTGCCAGCAGCTGGACGGGTGGAAACACCATATATTTT,CASSWTGGNTIYF,NA,TRBJ1-3,NA,TRBV7-9
TGTGCCAGTAGGACGACTAGCGGGAGTTCCGAGCAGTACTTC,CASRTTSGSSEQYF,NA,TRBJ2-7,TRBD2,TRBV19
TGTGCCAGCAGCTCGGGCTACACAGATACGCAGTATTTT,CASSSGYTDTQYF,NA,TRBJ2-3,NA,TRBV11-2
TGCGCCAGCAGCTTGGGTCCTAGCGGCAACAATGAGCAGTTCTTC,CASSLGPSGNNEQFF,NA,TRBJ2-1,TRBD2,TRBV5-1
TGTGCCAGCAAGGGACTAGCAAGGGATACGCAGTATTTT,CASKGLARDTQYF,NA,TRBJ2-3,TRBD2,TRBV6-5
TGTGCCAGCAGCTTTTGGGTAGCATCGGACTACGAGCAGTACTTC,CASSFWVASDYEQYF,NA,TRBJ2-7,NA,TRBV5-6
TGTGCCAGCAGTTTCTCCGGGAGAATGAACACTGAAGCTTTCTTT,CASSFSGRMNTEAFF,once,TRBJ1-1,NA,TRBV27
TGTGCCAGCAGCTTAATGCCGGCAGCTAGCAATCAGCCCCAGCATTTT,CASSLMPAASNQPQHF,once,TRBJ1-5,NA,TRBV7-2
TGTGCCAGCAGTGATCCTCACCTCTCGGATACGCAGTATTTT,CASSDPHLSDTQYF,NA,TRBJ2-3,NA,TRBV6-1
TGTGCCAGTACCCGGGGGAGGGGCCCTTCGGCCACTGAAGCTTTCTTT,CASTRGRGPSATEAFF,NA,TRBJ1-1,NA,TRBV19
TGTGCCACAGCCGGGACTATTGAGGGCTATGGCTACACCTTC,CATAGTIEGYGYTF,NA,TRBJ1-2,NA,TRBV10-3
TGTGCCAGCACCTTAGTGGGGGGGGCCTACGAGCAGTACTTC,CASTLVGGAYEQYF,NA,TRBJ2-7,TRBD2,TRBV7-8
TGCGCCAGCAGTATGGGACAGGTCGGCACAGATACGCAGTATTTT,CASSMGQVGTDTQYF,NA,TRBJ2-3,TRBD1,TRBV10-1
TGTGCCAGCAGTTTACCGCCCCAGGGGGTTAGAATCTCCTACGAGCAGTACTTC,CASSLPPQGVRISYEQYF,NA,TRBJ2-7,TRBD1,TRBV28
TGTGCCAGCAGTCTCTCCCGGACTAGCGGGATGGGGGAGACCCAGTACTTC,CASSLSRTSGMGETQYF,NA,TRBJ2-5,TRBD2,TRBV27
TGTGCCAGCAGCTTAGTCGACTATTCCTACAATGAGCAGTTCTTC,CASSLVDYSYNEQFF,NA,TRBJ2-1,NA,TRBV7-8
TGCGCCAGCAGCTTGGAATGGCAGCAAGAGACCCAGTACTTC,CASSLEWQQETQYF,NA,TRBJ2-5,NA,TRBV5-1
TGCGCCAGCAGCTTGGAAGCGGGAGGGGCCTACGAGCAGTACTTC,CASSLEAGGAYEQYF,NA,TRBJ2-7,TRBD2,TRBV5-1
TGTGCCAGCAGCTCGGTCCGGGACAGGGTCCCCTACGAGCAGTACTTC,CASSSVRDRVPYEQYF,NA,TRBJ2-7,TRBD1,TRBV11-2
TGCAGCGTTGTGGGACCGTCAAGAGGCGTTCAGTACTTC,CSVVGPSRGVQYF,NA,TRBJ2-4,NA,TRBV29-1
TGTGCCACCAGCAGAGAGGGAGGACAGGGGGTTCTTGGGGCCAACGTCCTGACTTTC,CATSREGGQGVLGANVLTF,NA,TRBJ2-6,TRBD1,TRBV15